These 16 T cell receptor beta chains came from one sample sequenced in a study of blood T cell repertoires in COVID-19. Clones were sequenced by immunoSEQ multiplex PCR, and TCRdb holds only the in-frame ones, with some missing. The data hold under 400,000 clones, with around 87% observed a single time. The sample consisted of peripheral blood. The receptors come from a woman aged 25-40 years with COVID-19, enrolled during active disease.

V is TRBV10-3 and J is TRBJ2-5; possibly TRBD2 for D (5 bases). The germline V gene has CDR1 ENHRY and CDR2 SYGVKD. The CDR3 is 15 amino acids. The germline V and J ends were trimmed by 4 bases and 4 bases, with 16 bases remaining between them. The CDR3 DNA is TGTGCCATCAGTGGCGGGTCCGCGGGTCCAGAGACCCAGTACTTC. It specifies CAISGGSAGPETQYF.

V is TRBV30 and J is TRBJ1-2; tentative D call: TRBD1 (5 bases). CDR3 size: 15 residues. Germline CDR1 reads GTSNPN; CDR2 reads SVGIG (reference sequence). Between the trimmed V and J ends, which lost 1 base and 6 bases, there was a span of 18 bases. CDR3 amino acids: CAWSEGSGMVNGYTF. The CDR3, as DNA: TGTGCCTGGAGTGAAGGGTCAGGGATGGTAAATGGCTACACCTTC.

The rearrangement uses TRBV7-3 and TRBJ2-5, with D perhaps TRBD1 (6 bases). CDR3 size: 14 residues. Trimming took 3 bases from V and 5 from J, leaving 13 bases between them. CDR1 is SGHTA, CDR2 FQGTGA, per germline. CDR3: CASSFRGGVETQYF. The CDR3 DNA reads TGTGCCAGCAGCTTTCGAGGGGGTGTTGAGACCCAGTACTTC.

This clone was recorded once. The V and J genes are TRBV30 and TRBJ2-5; a weak D match, TRBD1 (5 bases). V was clipped by 1 base and J by 2 bases, with 17 bases between them. The CDR3 sequence is 16 residues long. Per the germline V gene, CDR1 is GTSNPN and CDR2 is SVGIG (reference sequence). The CDR3 region is CAWSGFRGRIQETQYF. CDR3 in DNA: TGTGCCTGGAGTGGTTTTAGGGGAAGGATTCAAGAGACCCAGTACTTC.

J is TRBJ2-5 and V is TRBV11-2, with D possibly TRBD1 on 5 matching bases. CDR3 length: 13 residues. Looked up from germline, CDR1 is SGHAT and CDR2 is FQNNGV. Deletions cut 3 bases from V and 5 bases from J, with 10 bases between. CDR3: CASSFGAGETQYF. The CDR3 DNA reads TGTGCCAGCAGCTTTGGGGCCGGGGAGACCCAGTACTTC. The complete variable domain, with remaining parts taken from reference TRBV11-2 and TRBJ2-5, reads EAGVAQSPRYKIIEKRQSVAFWCNPISGHATLYWYQQILGQGPKLLIQFQNNGVVDDSQLPKDRFSAERLKGVDSTLKIQPAKLEDSAVYLCASSFGAGETQYFGPGTRLLVL.

The V and J genes are TRBV28 and TRBJ2-5, with 10 bases aligning to TRBD2. The length of the CDR3 is 15 residues. In germline, CDR1 is MDHEN, CDR2 SYDVKM. Trimming took 8 bases from V and 1 from J; bases not matched to a gene: 7. The CDR3 loop reads CASYTRTSGQETQYF. CDR3 DNA sequence: TGTGCCAGCTATACCCGGACTAGCGGCCAAGAGACCCAGTACTTC.

This chain joins TRBV18 and TRBJ2-7; D may be TRBD2 (5 bases). The germline V and J ends were trimmed by 3 bases and 0 bases, with 12 bases remaining between them. The CDR3 length is 15 residues. The germline CDR1 and CDR2 sequences are KGHSH and LQKENI. Written as DNA, the CDR3 is TGTGCCAGCTCACCCAACACGGGAAGCTCCTACGAGCAGTACTTC. It specifies CASSPNTGSSYEQYF. Supplemented by reference TRBV18 and TRBJ2-7, the full variable domain reads NAGVMQNPRHLVRRRGQEARLRCSPMKGHSHVYWYRQLPEEGLKFMVYLQKENIIDESGMPKERFSAEFPKEGPSILRIQQVVRGDSAAYFCASSPNTGSSYEQYFGPGTRLTVT.

The chain uses TRBV11-2 and TRBJ1-2, with D possibly being TRBD1 (6 bases). The V end was cut by 3 bases, the J end by 6 bases, with 11 bases between. The CDR3 runs to 13 residues. Germline values: CDR1 SGHAT, CDR2 FQNNGV. The CDR3 region has the DNA TGTGCCAGCAGCTTTGGGGGCGCGAATGGCTACACCTTC. It encodes CASSFGGANGYTF. Variable domain in full (rest from reference TRBV11-2 and TRBJ1-2): EAGVAQSPRYKIIEKRQSVAFWCNPISGHATLYWYQQILGQGPKLLIQFQNNGVVDDSQLPKDRFSAERLKGVDSTLKIQPAKLEDSAVYLCASSFGGANGYTFGSGTRLTVV.

The chain has TRBV24-1 and TRBJ2-3; D is undetermined. The CDR3 has 12 residues. The V gene's germline CDR1 is KGHDR and CDR2 SFDVKD. V lost 0 bases and J 10 bases, leaving 7 bases between the germline ends. The CDR3 coding sequence is TGTGCCACCAGTGATTTGGTTTCATCGCAGTATTTT. This sequence encodes CATSDLVSSQYF.

The chain couples TRBV18 to TRBJ1-2, with D maybe TRBD1 (6 bases). The germline gives CDR1 KGHSH, CDR2 LQKENI. The CDR3 runs 15 residues. Trimming took 6 bases from V and 1 from J, leaving 15 bases between them. CDR3 protein: CASSLQTGSNYGYTF. The CDR3 DNA reads TGTGCCAGCTCCCTCCAGACAGGAAGTAACTATGGCTACACCTTC.

The CDR3 here is CASSEAPGQGNNEQFF. The CDR3 DNA follows: TGTGCCAGCAGTGAAGCGCCAGGACAGGGGAACAATGAGCAGTTCTTC. V gene TRBV2 combines with J gene TRBJ2-1; 9 bases agree with TRBD1. CDR1 is SNHLY, CDR2 FYNNEI, per germline. The V gene end was trimmed by 0 bases and the J gene end by 5 bases; junction bases not matched to a gene: 5. There are 16 residues in the CDR3.

This clone was found once. The chain has TRBV7-3 and TRBJ2-4; TRBD1 might be the D (5 bases). Trimming cost V 6 bases and J 3 bases, with 12 bases left between them. Germline-derived CDR1 and CDR2 are SGHTA and FQGTGA. The CDR3 has 14 residues. DNA of the CDR3: TGTGCCAGCAGTTCCGACAGTAACAAAAACATTCAGTACTTC. Its protein is CASSSDSNKNIQYF.

The chain joins TRBV7-2 to TRBJ2-5; the D gene is possibly TRBD2 (6 bases). The CDR3 runs to 16 residues. V was cut by 1 base and J by 3 bases, with 15 bases left in between. The germline CDR1 and CDR2 sequences are SGHTA and FQGNSA. This CDR3 reads CASSLVDRGGEETQYF. CDR3 nucleotides: TGTGCCAGCAGCTTAGTAGATAGGGGAGGAGAAGAGACCCAGTACTTC. Full variable domain (remainder filled in from reference TRBV7-2 and TRBJ2-5): GAGVSQSPSNKVTEKGKDVELRCDPISGHTALYWYRQSLGQGLEFLIYFQGNSAPDKSGLPSDRFSAERTGGSVSTLTIQRTQQEDSAVYLCASSLVDRGGEETQYFGPGTRLLVL.

The chain employs TRBV7-3 and TRBJ1-5, with 8 bases fitting TRBD1. Germline V gene lookup returns CDR1 SGHTA and CDR2 FQGTGA. The CDR3 is 17 amino acids. V trimming: 2 bases; J trimming: 3 bases; junction bases outside the gene matches: 9. CDR3 region: CASSLGEQGVPNQPQHF. The CDR3 coding sequence is TGTGCCAGCAGCTTAGGGGAACAGGGGGTCCCCAATCAGCCCCAGCATTTT.

This chain links TRBV6-4 with TRBJ2-3; D perhaps matches TRBD2 (6 bases). This CDR3 contains 15 residues. V was clipped by 0 bases and J by 0 bases, with 7 bases between them. CDR1 and CDR2 (germline): MRHNA, SNTAGT. CDR3 DNA sequence: TGTGCCAGCAGTGACTCAGGGACTAGCACAGATACGCAGTATTTT. Encoded protein: CASSDSGTSTDTQYF.

There are a few counts of this clone. CDR3 DNA: TGTGCCAGCAGTAGGGGGAAGGACACTGAAGCTTTCTTT. Protein: CASSRGKDTEAFF. The chain joins TRBV6-5 to TRBJ1-1; weak D call: TRBD1 (6 bases). The V gene lost 5 bases and the J gene lost 3 bases, with 10 bases spanning the gap. The CDR3 has 13 residues. The germline V gene encodes CDR1 MNHEY and CDR2 SVGAGI.